This T cell receptor (beta chain) derives from a study of identical twins. Study-level points and caveats: Weaker excess twin sharing was observed in beta out-of-frame sequences. For out-of-frame alpha sequences shared by twins, low generation probability was in excess. It was cross-sectional statistical analysis, not following the same donors, that the conclusions relied on.

The CDR3 loop spans 15 amino acids. Germline V gene lookup returns CDR1 DFQATT and CDR2 SNEGSKA (reference sequence). Germline trimming cut 0 bases from V and 8 bases from J; bases unmatched to any gene: 8. A few counts support this clonotype. Its antigen remains unidentified. One entry per CDR3 protein, called by TCRdb with MiXCR from the 5' RACE reads. The sample has under 500,000 distinct CDR3 sequences; over 11% are singletons. Separately, the same data were catalogued under a study of yellow fever vaccine responses in identical twins.

This rearrangement joins TRBV20-1 to TRBJ2-1, with 9 bases fitting TRBD2. The sequence was obtained from a woman aged 18-35 years in good health. Sequencing used CD4+ T cells sorted from blood. The CDR3 bases are TGCAGTGCTAGAGATCTTAGCGGGAGAGGTCATGAGCAGTTCTTC. It codes for CSARDLSGRGHEQFF.